Listed below are T cell receptor beta chains from one sample, sequenced in a study of control samples from healthy donors and cancer patients. Assay used: immunoSEQ multiplex PCR; TCRdb lists only in-frame clones, some missing. The data show approximately 30,000 clones, with roughly 94% seen just once and 6.6% held by the top ten. The source material was blood. The receptors come from a man in his 60s in good health. Each CDR3 is given with its conserved first and last residue. A D gene is named only where the DNA matches it firmly. The size entry is marked missing in some rows and otherwise reads once, few, many or a size class.

clone_size: .; cdr3_length: 14; j_call: TRBJ1-1; d_call: TRBD1; v_call: TRBV5-8; cdr3_aa: CASRFRQGNTEAFF; cdr3_nt: TGTGCCAGCAGATTTCGACAGGGGAACACTGAAGCTTTCTTT
clone_size: .; cdr3_length: 17; j_call: TRBJ1-6; d_call: .; v_call: TRBV3-1/TRBV3-2; cdr3_aa: CASSQDGWGAEFSPLHF; cdr3_nt: TGTGCCAGCAGCCAAGATGGGTGGGGGGCGGAATTTTCACCCCTCCACTTT
clone_size: once; cdr3_length: 13; j_call: TRBJ2-1; d_call: TRBD1; v_call: TRBV29-1; cdr3_aa: CSVVGQVYNEQFF; cdr3_nt: TGCAGCGTTGTGGGACAGGTGTACAATGAGCAGTTCTTC
clone_size: .; cdr3_length: 15; j_call: TRBJ1-2; d_call: TRBD1; v_call: TRBV6-5; cdr3_aa: CASSTTAGGAYGYTF; cdr3_nt: TGTGCCAGCAGTACAACCGCAGGGGGCGCTTATGGCTACACCTTC
clone_size: .; cdr3_length: 12; j_call: TRBJ1-1; d_call: .; v_call: TRBV6-6; cdr3_aa: CASSPGRTEAFF; cdr3_nt: TGTGCCAGCAGTCCTGGACGCACTGAAGCTTTCTTT
clone_size: .; cdr3_length: 14; j_call: TRBJ2-3; d_call: .; v_call: TRBV5-1; cdr3_aa: CASNGGLSTDTQYF; cdr3_nt: TGCGCCAGCAATGGGGGGCTTAGCACAGATACGCAGTATTTT
clone_size: .; cdr3_length: 16; j_call: TRBJ1-5; d_call: .; v_call: TRBV24-1; cdr3_aa: CATSDSNLGGNQPQHF; cdr3_nt: TGTGCCACCAGTGATTCTAATTTAGGGGGCAATCAGCCCCAGCATTTT
clone_size: .; cdr3_length: 14; j_call: TRBJ2-1; d_call: .; v_call: TRBV7-2; cdr3_aa: CASSLAGNYNEQFF; cdr3_nt: TGTGCCAGCAGCTTGGCAGGGAACTACAATGAGCAGTTCTTC
clone_size: .; cdr3_length: 15; j_call: TRBJ1-4; d_call: .; v_call: TRBV12-1; cdr3_aa: CASSFAPRGLGKLFF; cdr3_nt: TGTGCCAGCAGCTTTGCTCCCAGGGGGCTCGGGAAACTGTTTTTT
clone_size: .; cdr3_length: 15; j_call: TRBJ1-2; d_call: .; v_call: TRBV19; cdr3_aa: CASSETSGTLYGYTF; cdr3_nt: TGTGCCAGTAGTGAGACTTCCGGGACCCTCTATGGCTACACCTTC
clone_size: .; cdr3_length: 15; j_call: TRBJ2-7; d_call: TRBD1; v_call: TRBV28; cdr3_aa: CASRGGTGGGNEQYF; cdr3_nt: TGTGCCAGCAGGGGAGGGACAGGGGGCGGGAACGAGCAGTACTTC
clone_size: .; cdr3_length: 15; j_call: TRBJ1-2; d_call: .; v_call: TRBV5-4; cdr3_aa: CASSLGMVGTYGYTF; cdr3_nt: TGTGCCAGCAGCTTGGGCATGGTCGGTACCTATGGCTACACCTTC
clone_size: .; cdr3_length: 14; j_call: TRBJ1-1; d_call: TRBD1; v_call: TRBV9; cdr3_aa: CASSGQGMSTEAFF; cdr3_nt: TGTGCCAGCAGCGGACAGGGTATGAGCACTGAAGCTTTCTTT
clone_size: .; cdr3_length: 11; j_call: TRBJ2-1; d_call: TRBD2; v_call: TRBV20-1; cdr3_aa: CSVSGKDEQFF; cdr3_nt: TGCAGCGTTAGCGGGAAGGATGAGCAGTTCTTC
clone_size: .; cdr3_length: 16; j_call: TRBJ1-2; d_call: TRBD1; v_call: TRBV7-8; cdr3_aa: CASSLAGTGNVHGYTF; cdr3_nt: TGTGCCAGCAGCTTAGCAGGGACAGGGAATGTGCATGGCTACACCTTC
clone_size: .; cdr3_length: 13; j_call: TRBJ1-1; d_call: .; v_call: TRBV18; cdr3_aa: CASSPLDTSEAFF; cdr3_nt: TGTGCCAGCTCACCCCTTGACACCAGTGAAGCTTTCTTT
clone_size: .; cdr3_length: 16; j_call: TRBJ2-3; d_call: TRBD2; v_call: TRBV5-6; cdr3_aa: CASSLPTSGGADTQYF; cdr3_nt: TGTGCCAGCAGCTTGCCTACTAGCGGGGGGGCAGATACGCAGTATTTT
clone_size: .; cdr3_length: 12; j_call: TRBJ1-1; d_call: .; v_call: TRBV6-5; cdr3_aa: CASSRNGNEAFF; cdr3_nt: TGTGCCAGCAGTCGAAATGGGAATGAAGCTTTCTTT
clone_size: .; cdr3_length: 14; j_call: TRBJ1-6; d_call: .; v_call: TRBV6-5; cdr3_aa: CASSYIQVASPLHF; cdr3_nt: TGTGCCAGCAGTTACATTCAGGTGGCTTCACCCCTCCACTTT
clone_size: .; cdr3_length: 13; j_call: TRBJ2-3; d_call: TRBD1; v_call: TRBV19; cdr3_aa: CASSGQGLDTQYF; cdr3_nt: TGTGCCAGTTCCGGACAGGGACTAGATACGCAGTATTTT
clone_size: .; cdr3_length: 15; j_call: TRBJ2-2; d_call: TRBD2; v_call: TRBV6-2/TRBV6-3; cdr3_aa: CASSYGGGAGRELFF; cdr3_nt: TGTGCCAGCAGTTACGGCGGGGGGGCAGGCAGGGAGCTGTTTTTT
clone_size: .; cdr3_length: 14; j_call: TRBJ2-7; d_call: TRBD2; v_call: TRBV2; cdr3_aa: CASSLAGVAYEQYF; cdr3_nt: TGTGCCAGCAGTTTAGCGGGGGTGGCCTACGAGCAGTACTTC
clone_size: .; cdr3_length: 17; j_call: TRBJ2-3; d_call: TRBD2; v_call: TRBV10-3; cdr3_aa: CAISDGGRRGAADTQYF; cdr3_nt: TGTGCCATCTCTGATGGCGGGAGGCGGGGGGCTGCAGATACGCAGTATTTT
clone_size: .; cdr3_length: 18; j_call: TRBJ2-1; d_call: .; v_call: TRBV6-2/TRBV6-3; cdr3_aa: CASSYPIDRPLVSNEQFF; cdr3_nt: TGTGCCAGCAGTTACCCGATTGACAGGCCCTTGGTGAGCAATGAGCAGTTCTTC
clone_size: .; cdr3_length: 19; j_call: TRBJ2-2; d_call: TRBD2; v_call: TRBV4-3; cdr3_aa: CASSQDWASGGLGTGELFF; cdr3_nt: TGCGCCAGCAGCCAAGACTGGGCTAGCGGGGGTCTTGGCACCGGGGAGCTGTTTTTT
clone_size: once; cdr3_length: 15; j_call: TRBJ1-5; d_call: .; v_call: TRBV6-5; cdr3_aa: CASRLQVNGNQPQHF; cdr3_nt: TGTGCCAGCAGGCTACAGGTAAATGGAAATCAGCCCCAGCATTTT
clone_size: .; cdr3_length: 16; j_call: TRBJ1-6; d_call: TRBD1; v_call: TRBV18; cdr3_aa: CASSRQGAGYNSPLHF; cdr3_nt: TGTGCCAGCTCTCGACAGGGGGCGGGCTATAATTCACCCCTCCACTTT
clone_size: .; cdr3_length: 16; j_call: TRBJ1-6; d_call: .; v_call: TRBV4-3; cdr3_aa: CASSQDWSNSGSPLHF; cdr3_nt: TGCGCCAGCAGCCAAGATTGGAGTAATAGCGGTTCACCCCTCCACTTT
clone_size: once; cdr3_length: 16; j_call: TRBJ2-3; d_call: .; v_call: TRBV6-2/TRBV6-3; cdr3_aa: CASSYGRTANTDTQYF; cdr3_nt: TGTGCCAGCAGTTACGGTCGGACAGCGAACACAGATACGCAGTATTTT
clone_size: .; cdr3_length: 17; j_call: TRBJ2-3; d_call: TRBD2; v_call: TRBV27; cdr3_aa: CASSFFFKAGGTDTQYF; cdr3_nt: TGTGCCAGCAGTTTCTTCTTTAAAGCGGGGGGCACAGATACGCAGTATTTT
clone_size: .; cdr3_length: 14; j_call: TRBJ1-1; d_call: TRBD1; v_call: TRBV19; cdr3_aa: CASSMGDRGTEAFF; cdr3_nt: TGTGCCAGTAGTATGGGGGACAGGGGAACTGAAGCTTTCTTT
clone_size: .; cdr3_length: 16; j_call: TRBJ1-5; d_call: .; v_call: TRBV12-2; cdr3_aa: CASRFNRTEVYQPQHF; cdr3_nt: TGTGCAAGTCGCTTTAATCGGACAGAGGTTTATCAGCCCCAGCATTTT
clone_size: .; cdr3_length: 15; j_call: TRBJ2-5; d_call: .; v_call: TRBV6-5; cdr3_aa: CASSYSSAGGETQYF; cdr3_nt: TGTGCCAGCAGTTACTCGTCGGCGGGTGGGGAGACCCAGTACTTC
clone_size: .; cdr3_length: 15; j_call: TRBJ2-6; d_call: .; v_call: TRBV19; cdr3_aa: CASSIGRAGANVLTF; cdr3_nt: TGTGCCAGTAGTATTGGAAGAGCTGGGGCCAACGTCCTGACTTTC
clone_size: .; cdr3_length: 14; j_call: TRBJ1-1; d_call: .; v_call: TRBV4-1; cdr3_aa: CASSQGGSGTEAFF; cdr3_nt: TGCGCCAGCAGCCAAGGGGGGTCTGGCACTGAAGCTTTCTTT
clone_size: .; cdr3_length: 17; j_call: TRBJ2-1; d_call: TRBD2; v_call: TRBV29-1; cdr3_aa: CSAGASGGLSSYNEQFF; cdr3_nt: TGCAGCGCTGGGGCTAGCGGGGGCCTCAGCTCCTACAATGAGCAGTTCTTC
clone_size: .; cdr3_length: 16; j_call: TRBJ1-6; d_call: .; v_call: TRBV6-5; cdr3_aa: CASSYSGTASGSPLHF; cdr3_nt: TGTGCCAGCAGTTACTCCGGGACCGCGTCGGGTTCACCCCTCCACTTT
clone_size: few; cdr3_length: 14; j_call: TRBJ1-1; d_call: TRBD1; v_call: TRBV11-2; cdr3_aa: CASSSSGTGGEAFF; cdr3_nt: TGTGCCAGCAGCTCCTCCGGGACAGGGGGAGAAGCTTTCTTT
clone_size: .; cdr3_length: 16; j_call: TRBJ1-3; d_call: TRBD1; v_call: TRBV10-3; cdr3_aa: CAISDLVQGFGNTIYF; cdr3_nt: TGTGCCATCAGTGATCTCGTACAGGGGTTCGGAAACACCATATATTTT
clone_size: .; cdr3_length: 20; j_call: TRBJ1-6; d_call: TRBD1; v_call: TRBV28; cdr3_aa: CASSLRRDRGSGSYNSPLHF; cdr3_nt: TGTGCCAGCAGTTTAAGGCGTGACAGGGGGTCTGGCTCCTATAATTCACCCCTCCACTTT
clone_size: .; cdr3_length: 13; j_call: TRBJ2-1; d_call: .; v_call: TRBV7-2; cdr3_aa: CASSLFSANEQFF; cdr3_nt: TGTGCCAGCAGCTTGTTCTCCGCCAATGAGCAGTTCTTC